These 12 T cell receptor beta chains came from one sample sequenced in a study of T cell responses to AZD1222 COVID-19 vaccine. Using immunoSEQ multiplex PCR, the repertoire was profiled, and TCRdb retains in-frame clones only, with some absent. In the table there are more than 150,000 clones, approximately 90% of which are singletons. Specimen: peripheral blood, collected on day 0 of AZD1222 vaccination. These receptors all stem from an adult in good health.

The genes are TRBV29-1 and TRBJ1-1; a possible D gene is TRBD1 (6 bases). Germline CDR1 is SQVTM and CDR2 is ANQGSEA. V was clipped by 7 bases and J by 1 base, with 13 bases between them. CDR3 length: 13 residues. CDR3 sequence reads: CSGQTGANTEAFF. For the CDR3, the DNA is TGCAGCGGACAGACAGGAGCGAACACTGAAGCTTTCTTT.

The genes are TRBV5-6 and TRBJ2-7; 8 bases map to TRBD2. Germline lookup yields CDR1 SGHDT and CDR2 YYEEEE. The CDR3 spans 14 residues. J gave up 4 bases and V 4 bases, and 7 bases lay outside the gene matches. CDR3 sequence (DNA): TGTGCCAGCAGCGCCGGGACTAGTCCGTACGAGCAGTACTTC. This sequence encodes CASSAGTSPYEQYF.

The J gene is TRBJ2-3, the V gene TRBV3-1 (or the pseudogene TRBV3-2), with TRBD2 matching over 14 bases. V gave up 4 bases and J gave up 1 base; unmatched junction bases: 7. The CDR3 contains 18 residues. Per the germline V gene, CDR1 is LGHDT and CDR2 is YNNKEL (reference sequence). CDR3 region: CASSPRTTSGGGTDTQYF. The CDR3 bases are TGTGCCAGCAGCCCGCGAACGACTAGCGGGGGGGGCACAGATACGCAGTATTTT.

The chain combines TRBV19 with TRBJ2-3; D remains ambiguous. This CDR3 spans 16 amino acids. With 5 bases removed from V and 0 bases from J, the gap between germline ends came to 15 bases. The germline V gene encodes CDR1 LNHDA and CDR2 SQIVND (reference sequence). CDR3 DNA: TGTGCCAGTAGTTCCCACGGTTCGTCTAGCACAGATACGCAGTATTTT. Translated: CASSSHGSSSTDTQYF.

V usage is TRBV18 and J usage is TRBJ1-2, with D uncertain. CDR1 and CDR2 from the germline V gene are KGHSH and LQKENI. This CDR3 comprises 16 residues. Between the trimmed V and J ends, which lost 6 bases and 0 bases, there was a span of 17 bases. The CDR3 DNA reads TGTGCCAGCTCTTCAGACAAAAGAGACTCTAACTATGGCTACACCTTC. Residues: CASSSDKRDSNYGYTF.

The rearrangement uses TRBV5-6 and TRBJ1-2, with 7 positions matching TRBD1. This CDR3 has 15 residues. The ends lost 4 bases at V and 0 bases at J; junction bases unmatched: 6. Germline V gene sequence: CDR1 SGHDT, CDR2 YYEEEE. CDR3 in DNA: TGTGCCAGCAGCATTCAGGGGACAGCTAACTATGGCTACACCTTC. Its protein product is CASSIQGTANYGYTF.

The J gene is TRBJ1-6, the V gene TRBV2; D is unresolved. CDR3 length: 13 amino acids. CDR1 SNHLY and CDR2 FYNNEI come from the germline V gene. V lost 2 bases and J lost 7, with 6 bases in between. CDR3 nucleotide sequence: TGTGCCAGCAGTGAAAACCCCAATTCACCCCTCCACTTT. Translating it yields CASSENPNSPLHF.

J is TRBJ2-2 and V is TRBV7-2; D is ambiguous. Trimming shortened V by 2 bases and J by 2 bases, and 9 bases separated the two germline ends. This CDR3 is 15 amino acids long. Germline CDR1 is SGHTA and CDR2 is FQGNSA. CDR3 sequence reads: CASSLRQANTGELFF. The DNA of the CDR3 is TGTGCCAGCAGCTTACGTCAGGCCAACACCGGGGAGCTGTTTTTT.

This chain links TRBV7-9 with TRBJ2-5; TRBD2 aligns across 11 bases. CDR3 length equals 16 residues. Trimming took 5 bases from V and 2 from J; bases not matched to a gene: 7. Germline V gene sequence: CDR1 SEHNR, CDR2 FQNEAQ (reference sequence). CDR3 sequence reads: CASSKQLAGEQETQYF. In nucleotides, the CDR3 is TGTGCCAGCAGCAAACAACTAGCGGGGGAACAAGAGACCCAGTACTTC.

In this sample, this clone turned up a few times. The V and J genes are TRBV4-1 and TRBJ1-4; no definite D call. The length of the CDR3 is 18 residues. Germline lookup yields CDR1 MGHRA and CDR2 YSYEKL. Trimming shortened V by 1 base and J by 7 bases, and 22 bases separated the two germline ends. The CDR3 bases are TGCGCCAGCAGCCAAGTTAACATGGGGTTCGATGTGGGTGAAAAACTGTTTTTT. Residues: CASSQVNMGFDVGEKLFF.

The chain's CDR3 is CASQPQGAGGNTEAFF. DNA for the CDR3: TGCGCCAGTCAACCTCAGGGGGCTGGAGGGAACACTGAAGCTTTCTTT. The V call is TRBV10-1, the J call TRBJ1-1; 8 bases line up with TRBD1. CDR3 length: 16 amino acids. Germline CDR1 reads WNHNN; CDR2 reads SYGVQD (reference sequence). Trimming took 9 bases from V and 1 from J; bases not matched to a gene: 13.

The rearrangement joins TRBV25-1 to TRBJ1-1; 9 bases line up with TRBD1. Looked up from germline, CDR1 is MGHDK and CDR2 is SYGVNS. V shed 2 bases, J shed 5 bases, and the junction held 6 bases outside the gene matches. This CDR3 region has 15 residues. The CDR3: CASSETGGARTEAFF. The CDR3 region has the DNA TGTGCCAGCAGTGAAACAGGGGGCGCGAGGACTGAAGCTTTCTTT.